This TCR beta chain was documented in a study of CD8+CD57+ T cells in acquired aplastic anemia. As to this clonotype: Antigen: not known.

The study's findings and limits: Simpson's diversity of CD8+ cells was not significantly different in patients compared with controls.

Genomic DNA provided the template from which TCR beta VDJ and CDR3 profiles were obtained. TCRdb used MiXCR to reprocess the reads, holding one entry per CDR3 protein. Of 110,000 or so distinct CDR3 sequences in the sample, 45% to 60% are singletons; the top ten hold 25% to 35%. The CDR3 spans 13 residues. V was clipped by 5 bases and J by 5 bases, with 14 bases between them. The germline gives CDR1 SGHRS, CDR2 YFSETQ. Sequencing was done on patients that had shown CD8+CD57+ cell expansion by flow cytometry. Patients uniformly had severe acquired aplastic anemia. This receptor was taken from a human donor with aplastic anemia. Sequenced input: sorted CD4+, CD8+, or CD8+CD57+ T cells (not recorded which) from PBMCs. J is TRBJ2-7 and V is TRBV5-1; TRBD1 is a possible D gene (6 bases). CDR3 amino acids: CASSADRLNEQYF. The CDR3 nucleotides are TGCGCCAGCAGTGCCGACAGGCTCAACGAGCAGTACTTC.